This entry concerns a single T cell receptor beta chain. The sample is drawn from a study of cytomegalovirus exposure and HLA in healthy donors. With 60 Vbeta and 13 Jbeta primers, the PCR was carried out. Sequencing used immunoSEQ multiplex PCR; TCRdb keeps in-frame clones, though not all of them. The repertoire includes about 150,000 clones, around 80% of them detected once, and 6% to 7.5% sits in the top ten. The CDR3 loop spans 14 amino acids. Germline assignment: CDR1 SGHNT and CDR2 YYREEE (reference sequence). V lost 4 bases, J lost 2 bases, and 4 bases stayed unmatched. The source of this sequence is a man aged 25-45 years in good health and CMV-seropositive. This rearrangement joins TRBV5-4 to TRBJ2-7; 9 positions match TRBD1. Sequencing was performed on PBMCs. CDR3 region: CASSQDRGAYEQYF. The CDR3 DNA follows: TGTGCCAGCAGCCAAGACAGGGGGGCCTACGAGCAGTACTTC.